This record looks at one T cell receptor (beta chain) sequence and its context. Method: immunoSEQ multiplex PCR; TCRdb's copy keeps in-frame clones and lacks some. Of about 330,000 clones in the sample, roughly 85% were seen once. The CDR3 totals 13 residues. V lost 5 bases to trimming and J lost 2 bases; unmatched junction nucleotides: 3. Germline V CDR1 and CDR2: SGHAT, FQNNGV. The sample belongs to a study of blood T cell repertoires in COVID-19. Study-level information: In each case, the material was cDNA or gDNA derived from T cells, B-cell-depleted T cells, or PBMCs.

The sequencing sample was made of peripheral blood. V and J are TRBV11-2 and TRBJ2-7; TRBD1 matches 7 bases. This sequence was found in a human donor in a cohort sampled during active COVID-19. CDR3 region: CASSRTGAYEQYF. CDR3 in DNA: TGTGCCAGCAGCCGGACAGGAGCCTACGAGCAGTACTTC.